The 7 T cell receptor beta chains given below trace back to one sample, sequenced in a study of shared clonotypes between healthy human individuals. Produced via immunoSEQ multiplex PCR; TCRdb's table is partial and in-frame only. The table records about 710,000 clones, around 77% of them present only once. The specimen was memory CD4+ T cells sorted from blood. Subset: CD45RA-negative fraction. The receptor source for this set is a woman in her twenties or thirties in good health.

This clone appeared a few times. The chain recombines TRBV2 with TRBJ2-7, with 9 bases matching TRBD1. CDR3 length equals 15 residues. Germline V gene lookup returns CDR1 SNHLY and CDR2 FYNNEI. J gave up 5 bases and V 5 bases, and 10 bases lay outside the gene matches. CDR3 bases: TGTGCCAGCAGTCCTCTTGGGACAGGGTTCCACGAGCAGTACTTC. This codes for CASSPLGTGFHEQYF.

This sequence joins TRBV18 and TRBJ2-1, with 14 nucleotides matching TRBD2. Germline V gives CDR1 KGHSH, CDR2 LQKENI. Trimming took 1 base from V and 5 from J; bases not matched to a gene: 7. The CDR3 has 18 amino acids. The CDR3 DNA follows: TGTGCCAGCTCACCACAGGAGACTAGCGGGGGGGACAACAATGAGCAGTTCTTC. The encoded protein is CASSPQETSGGDNNEQFF. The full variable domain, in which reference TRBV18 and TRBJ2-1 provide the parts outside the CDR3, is NAGVMQNPRHLVRRRGQEARLRCSPMKGHSHVYWYRQLPEEGLKFMVYLQKENIIDESGMPKERFSAEFPKEGPSILRIQQVVRGDSAAYFCASSPQETSGGDNNEQFFGPGTRLTVL.

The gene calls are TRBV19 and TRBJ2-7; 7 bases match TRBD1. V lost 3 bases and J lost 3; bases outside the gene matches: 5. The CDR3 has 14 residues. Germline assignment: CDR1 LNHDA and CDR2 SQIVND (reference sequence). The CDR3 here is CASSIQGGDYEQYF. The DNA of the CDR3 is TGTGCCAGTAGTATTCAAGGGGGCGACTACGAGCAGTACTTC.

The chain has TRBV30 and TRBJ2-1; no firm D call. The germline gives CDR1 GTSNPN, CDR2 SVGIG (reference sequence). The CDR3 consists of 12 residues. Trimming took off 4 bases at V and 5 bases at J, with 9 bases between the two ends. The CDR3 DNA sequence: TGTGCCTGGACCAAACGAGACAATGAGCAGTTCTTC. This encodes CAWTKRDNEQFF.

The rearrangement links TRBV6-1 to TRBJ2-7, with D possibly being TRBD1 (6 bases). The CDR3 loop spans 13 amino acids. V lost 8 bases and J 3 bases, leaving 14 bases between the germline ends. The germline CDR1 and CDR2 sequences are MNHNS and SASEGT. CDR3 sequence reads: CASLKQGIYEQYF. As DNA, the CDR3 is TGTGCCAGCTTGAAACAGGGAATCTACGAGCAGTACTTC.

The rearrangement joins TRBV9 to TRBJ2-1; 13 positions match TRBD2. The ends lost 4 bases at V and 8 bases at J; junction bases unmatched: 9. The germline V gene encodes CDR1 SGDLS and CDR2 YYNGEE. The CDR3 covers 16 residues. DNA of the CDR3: TGTGCCAGCAGCCCCCAGGGGACTAGCGGGGTAGATGAGCAGTTCTTC. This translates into CASSPQGTSGVDEQFF.

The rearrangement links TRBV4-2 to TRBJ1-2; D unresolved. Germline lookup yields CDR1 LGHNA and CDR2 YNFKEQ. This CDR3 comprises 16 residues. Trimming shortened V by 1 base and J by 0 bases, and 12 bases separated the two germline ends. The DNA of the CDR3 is TGTGCCAGCAGCCAAGGTGGGCTCGCTTCTAACTATGGCTACACCTTC. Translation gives CASSQGGLASNYGYTF.